This TCR beta chain emerged from a study of blood T cell repertoires in COVID-19. The V gene end was trimmed by 5 bases and the J gene end by 8 bases; junction bases not matched to a gene: 11. This CDR3 has 15 amino acids. Germline values: CDR1 MGHRA, CDR2 YSYEKL. Data came from immunoSEQ multiplex PCR; TCRdb stores just in-frame clones and leaves some out. Among under 300,000 clones listed, around 90% were seen once. This clonotype was sampled from a woman between 18 and 29 years old who had recovered from COVID-19. The sequencing sample was made of PBMCs or T cells enriched from blood (not recorded which). The rearrangement uses TRBV4-1 and TRBJ1-4; TRBD1 agrees at 7 bases. The CDR3 coding sequence is TGCGCCAGCAGCGCCCGGACAGGCGCCAGGGAAAAACTGTTTTTT. It specifies CASSARTGAREKLFF.